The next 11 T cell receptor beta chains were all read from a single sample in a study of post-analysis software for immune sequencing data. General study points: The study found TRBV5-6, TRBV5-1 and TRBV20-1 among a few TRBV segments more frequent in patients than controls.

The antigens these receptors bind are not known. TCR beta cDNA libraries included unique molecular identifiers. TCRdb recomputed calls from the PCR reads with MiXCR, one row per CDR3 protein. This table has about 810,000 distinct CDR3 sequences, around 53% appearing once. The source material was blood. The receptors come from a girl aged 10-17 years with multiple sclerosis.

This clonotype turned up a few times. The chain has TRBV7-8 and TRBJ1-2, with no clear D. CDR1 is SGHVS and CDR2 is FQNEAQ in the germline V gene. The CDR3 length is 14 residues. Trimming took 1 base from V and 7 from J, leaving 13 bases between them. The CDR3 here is CASSLEWQEIGYTF. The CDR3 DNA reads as TGTGCCAGCAGCTTAGAATGGCAGGAGATTGGCTACACCTTC.

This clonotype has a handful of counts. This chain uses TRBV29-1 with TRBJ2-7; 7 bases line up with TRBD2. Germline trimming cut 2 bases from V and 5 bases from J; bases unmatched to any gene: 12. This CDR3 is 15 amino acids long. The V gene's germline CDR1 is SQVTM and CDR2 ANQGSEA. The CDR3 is CSVEYALGGSDEQYF. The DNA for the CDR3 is TGCAGCGTTGAATATGCACTCGGCGGGAGTGACGAGCAGTACTTC.

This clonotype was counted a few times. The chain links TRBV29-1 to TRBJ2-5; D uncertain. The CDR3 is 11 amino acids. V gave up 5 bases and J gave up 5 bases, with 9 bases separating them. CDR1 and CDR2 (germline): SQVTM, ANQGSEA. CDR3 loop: CSVFGFETQYF. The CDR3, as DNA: TGCAGCGTTTTCGGGTTTGAGACCCAGTACTTC.

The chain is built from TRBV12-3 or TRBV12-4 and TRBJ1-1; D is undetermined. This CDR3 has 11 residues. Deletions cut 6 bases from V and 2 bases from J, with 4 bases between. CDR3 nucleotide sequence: TGTGCCAGCAGGGTTAACACTGAAGCTTTCTTT. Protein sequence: CASRVNTEAFF.

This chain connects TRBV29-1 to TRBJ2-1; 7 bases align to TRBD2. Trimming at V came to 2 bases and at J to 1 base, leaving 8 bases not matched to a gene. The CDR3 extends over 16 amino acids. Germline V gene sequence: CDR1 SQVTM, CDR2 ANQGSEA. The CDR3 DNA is TGCAGCGTTGAACGAGTAGCGGGTGATTCCTACAATGAGCAGTTCTTC. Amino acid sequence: CSVERVAGDSYNEQFF.

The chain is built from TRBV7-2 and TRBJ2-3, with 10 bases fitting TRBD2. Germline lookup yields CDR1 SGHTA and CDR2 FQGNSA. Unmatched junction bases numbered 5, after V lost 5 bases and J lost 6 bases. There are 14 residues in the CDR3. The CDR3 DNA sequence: TGTGCCAGCAGCATACTAGCGGGGAGGGATACGCAGTATTTT. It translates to CASSILAGRDTQYF.

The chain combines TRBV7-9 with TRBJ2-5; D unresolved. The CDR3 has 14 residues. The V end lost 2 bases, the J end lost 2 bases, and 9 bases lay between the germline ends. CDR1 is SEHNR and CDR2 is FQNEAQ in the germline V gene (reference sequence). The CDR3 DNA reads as TGTGCCAGCAGCTTACGGCTGGAACAAGAGACCCAGTACTTC. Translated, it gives CASSLRLEQETQYF.

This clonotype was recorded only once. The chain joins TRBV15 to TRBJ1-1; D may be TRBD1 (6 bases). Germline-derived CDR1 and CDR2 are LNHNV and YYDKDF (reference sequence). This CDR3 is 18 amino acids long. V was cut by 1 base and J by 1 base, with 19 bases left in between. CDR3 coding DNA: TGTGCCACCAGCAGAGTACCTTCAGGGTGGGGGCCGAACACTGAAGCTTTCTTT. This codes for CATSRVPSGWGPNTEAFF.

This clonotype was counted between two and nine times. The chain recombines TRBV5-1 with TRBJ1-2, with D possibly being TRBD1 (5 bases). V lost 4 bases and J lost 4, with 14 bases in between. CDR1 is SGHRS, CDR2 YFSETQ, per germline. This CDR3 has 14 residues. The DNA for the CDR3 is TGCGCCAGCAGCCTGACTGGGACGGGCTATGGCTACACCTTC. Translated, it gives CASSLTGTGYGYTF.

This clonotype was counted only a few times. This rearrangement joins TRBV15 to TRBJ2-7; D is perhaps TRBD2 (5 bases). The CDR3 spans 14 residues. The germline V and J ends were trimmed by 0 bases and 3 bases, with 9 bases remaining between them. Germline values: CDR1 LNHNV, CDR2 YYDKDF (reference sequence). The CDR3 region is CATSRDRGRYEQYF. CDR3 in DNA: TGTGCCACCAGCAGAGATAGAGGGCGCTACGAGCAGTACTTC.

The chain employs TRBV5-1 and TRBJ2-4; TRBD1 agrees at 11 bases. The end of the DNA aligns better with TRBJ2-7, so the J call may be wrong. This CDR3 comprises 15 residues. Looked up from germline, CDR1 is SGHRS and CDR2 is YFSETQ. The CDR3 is CASSLELGTGGEQYF. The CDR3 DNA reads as TGCGCCAGCAGCTTGGAACTGGGGACAGGGGGCGAGCAGTACTTC.